Listed below are T cell receptor beta chains from one sample, sequenced in a study of cytomegalovirus exposure and HLA in healthy donors. TCRdb's copy holds only in-frame clones and misses some; the assay was immunoSEQ multiplex PCR. There are some 85,000 clones in the sample; around 78% occur only once, and 3.5% to 5.5% lies in the top ten. What was sequenced was PBMCs. These receptors came from a woman in her forties in good health and CMV-seropositive. Each CDR3 is given with its conserved first and last residue. D genes are given only for firm matches. Clone size, where shown, is once, few, many, or a class for clones that have expanded.

TRBD2	.	TRBV5-5	TRBJ2-6	TGTGCCAGCAGCTTGGAGTTAGCGGGAGCTTATGGGGCCAACGTCCTGACTTTC	CASSLELAGAYGANVLTF
.	.	TRBV10-2	TRBJ2-1	TGCGCCAGTGGGACTTACTACAATGAGCAGTTCTTC	CASGTYYNEQFF
TRBD1	.	TRBV11-3	TRBJ1-2	TGTGCCAGCAGCCAGCGTGGGGACAGCGTCTATGGCTACACCTTC	CASSQRGDSVYGYTF
.	.	TRBV28	TRBJ2-7	TGTGCCAGCAGACGTACGGGCGCGGGACCCTTGTCCTACGAGCAGTACTTC	CASRRTGAGPLSYEQYF
TRBD1	few	TRBV5-8	TRBJ2-3	TGTGCCAGCAGCTTGGACCGACAGGGGGCTGGCACAGATACGCAGTATTTT	CASSLDRQGAGTDTQYF
.	few	TRBV11-1	TRBJ2-1	TGTGCCAGCAGCCCGCGTCCCGGGTCAAACAATGAGCAGTTCTTC	CASSPRPGSNNEQFF
TRBD2	.	TRBV18	TRBJ2-3	TGTGCCAGCTCACCATTCGGGACTAGCGGGATAGGTAGCACAGATACGCAGTATTTT	CASSPFGTSGIGSTDTQYF
.	few	TRBV5-4	TRBJ2-2	TGTGCCAGCAGTAGTACCGGAGACACCGGGGAGCTGTTTTTT	CASSSTGDTGELFF
TRBD2	.	TRBV11-1	TRBJ2-7	TGTGCCAGCAGCCCAAGAGCGGGAGGAATCTACGAGCAGTACTTC	CASSPRAGGIYEQYF
TRBD1	.	TRBV5-5	TRBJ2-7	TGTGCCAGCAGCGTAGACAGGGGGGACTACGAGCAGTACTTC	CASSVDRGDYEQYF
.	.	TRBV21-1	TRBJ1-2	TGTGCCACCCCACCCACAGCCCCTAACACCTTC	CATPPTAPNTF
TRBD2	.	TRBV7-2	TRBJ2-1	TGTGCCAGCAGCGCCGGACTAGCGGGAGACGATGAGCAGTTCTTC	CASSAGLAGDDEQFF
TRBD2	.	TRBV28	TRBJ2-3	TGTGCCAGCGGAGCGGGGGGGTCTCCAGATACGCAGTATTTT	CASGAGGSPDTQYF
TRBD2	.	TRBV5-1	TRBJ2-5	TGCGCCAGCAGCTCCTCAACTAGCGGGACTGGCGAGACCCAGTACTTC	CASSSSTSGTGETQYF